These T cell receptor beta chains were read from a single sample in a study of T cell repertoires in cytomegalovirus infection. Their specific antigens are unknown. A single record per CDR3 protein comes from TCRdb applying MiXCR to the reads. Found here are about 150,000 distinct CDR3 sequences, roughly 32% of them singletons; the top ten hold about 56%. The sequences come from CD8+ T cells from cultured PBMCs, collected from culture after CMV antigen stimulation. These receptor sequences come from a human donor in good health (CMV status not recorded). Some clones in this sample may be carry-over from other donors' samples. CDR3s leave out the opening cysteine and the closing phenylalanine or tryptophan. Each record gives: clone size, J gene, V gene, CDR3 protein. Clone sizes are given selectively: once, few, many, or a class where the clone is expanded.

many | TRBJ1-2 | TRBV6-1 | AGGGPANYGYT
many | TRBJ2-1 | TRBV24-1 | ATSVKRGSSSYNEQF
few | TRBJ2-7 | TRBV27 | ASSPRAAREQY
- | TRBJ2-7 | TRBV4-1 | TSSQDSASGAYEQY
- | TRBJ2-1 | TRBV30 | AWSVRAGNEQF
once | TRBJ2-1 | TRBV27 | ASSWRQGAYNEQF
few | TRBJ2-1 | TRBV6-8 | ASSRTSGGAYEFPEQF
- | TRBJ2-7 | TRBV6-6 | ASSRYSSGAHEQY
many | TRBJ1-2 | TRBV7-2 | ASSFAKDYGYT
few | TRBJ1-5 | TRBV27 | ASSSTGASNQPQH
- | TRBJ1-6 | TRBV3-1 | ASSQLKGVSPLH
- | TRBJ2-7 | TRBV6-6 | ASSSGNPRGVFYEQY
few | TRBJ2-3 | TRBV20-1 | SASDKGPGTQY
few | TRBJ2-7 | TRBV6-6 | ASSWTGTYEQY
few | TRBJ1-1 | TRBV9 | ASSVDDLNTEAF
few | TRBJ1-5 | TRBV19 | ASRRGVDQPQH
- | TRBJ2-5 | TRBV7-8 | ASSTDWGPPRETQY
many | TRBJ2-5 | TRBV7-9 | ASSRGQGSGETQY
- | TRBJ1-2 | TRBV7-2 | ASWALNYGYT
- | TRBJ1-6 | TRBV6-2/TRBV6-3 | ASSYLDNYNSPLH
once | TRBJ2-3 | TRBV2 | VSSEAKSPSTDTQY
- | TRBJ1-2 | TRBV6-1 | ASSSQGQNLNGCT
- | TRBJ1-6 | TRBV14 | ASSDGGSYNSPLH
- | TRBJ2-7 | TRBV6-1 | ASSEAVRGYEQY
few | TRBJ1-4 | TRBV15 | ATGSGIGEKLF
- | TRBJ2-1 | TRBV24-1 | APSVAGGGGFEQF
once | TRBJ1-4 | TRBV15 | ATSRDASKNEKLF
- | TRBJ2-1 | TRBV28 | ASRTQYRASSYNEQF
few | TRBJ1-5 | TRBV12-3/TRBV12-4 | ASSLDSTHQPQH
- | TRBJ2-1 | TRBV19 | ASSLIPTGTNEQF
few | TRBJ1-2 | TRBV7-9 | ASSHPLAYGYT
- | TRBJ1-1 | TRBV12-3/TRBV12-4 | ASTQQGASTEAF
- | TRBJ2-1 | TRBV2 | ASRDGDAPNEQF
- | TRBJ2-5 | TRBV7-7 | ASSLTMADQETQY
many | TRBJ2-7 | TRBV11-1 | ASSFSLGYEQY
few | TRBJ1-2 | TRBV19 | ASTDIGDYGYT
few | TRBJ2-7 | TRBV6-1 | AVGSYEQY
- | TRBJ2-7 | TRBV12-3/TRBV12-4 | ASSFRTGPYEQY
few | TRBJ2-1 | TRBV5-1 | ASSPSGKRGNSEQF
- | TRBJ2-1 | TRBV4-1 | ASSQGAGSDEQF
- | TRBJ1-5 | TRBV6-2/TRBV6-3 | ASSRTAGSNQSQH
- | TRBJ2-5 | TRBV13 | ASSLEERGGQETQY
- | TRBJ2-2 | TRBV5-1 | ASSYQDMNTGELF
- | TRBJ2-3 | TRBV10-3 | AISESPGLAGRSTDTQY
few | TRBJ2-7 | TRBV7-9 | ASSSSWEIPYEQY
- | TRBJ2-5 | TRBV7-9 | ASSLGVMVDGETQY
- | TRBJ1-5 | TRBV19 | ASRDGVRGLGNQPQH
many | TRBJ2-7 | TRBV11-2 | ASSLGFGTREQY
many | TRBJ2-7 | TRBV7-2 | ASSLGTPLYEQY
- | TRBJ1-2 | TRBV6-8 | ASSYGLWGGYT
few | TRBJ2-7 | TRBV4-1 | ASSQDQPSSGDEQY
few | TRBJ1-5 | TRBV6-8 | ASRPDSLSNQPQH
- | TRBJ1-1 | TRBV19 | ASSPGPSYSTEAF
- | TRBJ2-7 | TRBV27 | ASSPEQGAAPYEQY
- | TRBJ2-2 | TRBV5-4 | ASLRGEDGELF
few | TRBJ1-4 | TRBV28 | ASRLGTGYATNEKLF
- | TRBJ1-5 | TRBV12-3/TRBV12-4 | ASSLLEGNQPQH
- | TRBJ1-4 | TRBV11-2 | ASSLGDRPVELF
- | TRBJ1-2 | TRBV7-6 | ASRPPGTAIEHGYT
many | TRBJ2-1 | TRBV5-6 | ASSLEAGGFYNEQF